Given below is one T cell receptor (beta chain) in context. Per germline, CDR1 DFQATT and CDR2 SNEGSKA (reference sequence). The trim removed 0 bases at V and 0 bases at J, leaving 8 bases unmatched. The CDR3 spans 18 residues. These data come from a study of blood T cells in healthy people across ages. PCR was performed a second time for roughly 7 to 11 cycles using a sample-barcoded 5' primer and a J-beta primer mix. MiXCR was run by TCRdb on the 5' RACE reads, yielding one entry per CDR3 protein. The profile shows just under 550,000 distinct CDR3 sequences, nearly 25% of them singletons. These sequences were also reported in another study, on T cells of mothers and their children. This second study notes: Whatever RNA was extracted went entirely into cDNA synthesis, at around 1.6 ug per 15 ul. Sample barcodes and 2-4 random nucleotides were added by the M1S primer of the second PCR.

What was sequenced was blood. This clonotype was sampled from a boy between 10 and 17 years old in good health. The chain links TRBV20-1 to TRBJ2-7, with TRBD2 identical over 13 bases. CDR3 sequence reads: CSARDLGLAGVRSYEQYF. CDR3 coding DNA: TGCAGTGCTAGAGATTTAGGACTAGCGGGGGTCCGCTCCTACGAGCAGTACTTC.